These 18 T cell receptor beta chains were sequenced from one sample in a study of cytomegalovirus exposure and HLA in healthy donors. PCR used 60 Vbeta primers and 13 Jbeta primers. Clones were sequenced by immunoSEQ multiplex PCR, and TCRdb holds only the in-frame ones, with some missing. The profile shows approximately 79,000 clones, 78% of them singletons. Sequencing input: PBMCs. These receptors came from a middle-aged man in good health and CMV-seronegative.

V gene TRBV5-1 combines with J gene TRBJ2-6; no firm D call. Per the germline V gene, CDR1 is SGHRS and CDR2 is YFSETQ. The CDR3 consists of 13 residues. The V and J ends lost 5 bases and 0 bases respectively, with 3 bases between them. This CDR3 reads CASSYSGANVLTF. DNA of the CDR3: TGCGCCAGCAGTTACTCTGGGGCCAACGTCCTGACTTTC.

The chain combines TRBV6-1 with TRBJ1-1; tentative D call: TRBD1 (5 bases). The CDR3 is 15 amino acids. Germline CDR1 reads MNHNS; CDR2 reads SASEGT. Trimming removed 4 bases at V and 0 bases at J, with 12 bases between. The CDR3 is CASSGTGTVNTEAFF. The CDR3 coding sequence is TGTGCCAGCAGTGGTACCGGGACTGTGAACACTGAAGCTTTCTTT.

Comment on this clone: A read error may account for a junction end that differs from germline. The chain is built from TRBV5-1 and TRBJ2-4; 13 positions agree with TRBD2. CDR3 length: 20 amino acids. The germline V gene has CDR1 SGHRS and CDR2 YFSETQ. CDR3 sequence reads: CASSRKPLAGGSIAKNSQYF. The CDR3 DNA sequence: TGCGCCAGCAGCCGGAAACCACTAGCGGGAGGGAGTATAGCCAAAAACAGTCAGTACTTC.

This rearrangement joins TRBV28 to TRBJ2-7; 11 bases line up with TRBD2. The CDR3 covers 15 residues. Germline V gene sequence: CDR1 MDHEN, CDR2 SYDVKM. J was trimmed by 7 bases and V by 6 bases; bases with no gene match: 11. CDR3 protein: CASSTTSGSRVEQYF. DNA for the CDR3: TGTGCCAGCAGCACTACTAGCGGGAGTCGGGTTGAGCAGTACTTC.

This chain uses TRBV27 with TRBJ2-7; 7 nucleotides match TRBD2. The V segment lost 3 bases and the J segment 4 bases; nucleotides outside the gene matches: 3. There are 13 residues in the CDR3. Looked up from germline, CDR1 is MNHEY and CDR2 is SMNVEV (reference sequence). The CDR3 region is CASSFGGGYEQYF. DNA for the CDR3: TGTGCCAGCAGTTTTGGGGGAGGGTACGAGCAGTACTTC.

This clone appeared a few times. V is TRBV4-2 and J is TRBJ2-1; unclear D gene. CDR1 and CDR2 (germline): LGHNA, YNFKEQ. The CDR3 length is 13 residues. V was clipped by 1 base and J by 5 bases, with 6 bases between them. CDR3 loop: CASSQARHNEQFF. As DNA, the CDR3 is TGTGCCAGCAGCCAAGCGCGCCACAATGAGCAGTTCTTC.

The rearrangement joins TRBV6-1 to TRBJ2-7; the match to TRBD2 covers 11 bases. This CDR3 is built from 12 residues. Germline V CDR1 and CDR2: MNHNS, SASEGT. CDR3 coding DNA: TGTGCCAGCAGTGGGTCAAGACTAGCGGGACAGGTC. Translation gives CASSGSRLAGQV.

The J gene is TRBJ1-2, the V gene TRBV7-3; D unresolved. This CDR3 region has 13 residues. Trimming took 6 bases from V and 7 from J, leaving 15 bases between them. Germline V gene lookup returns CDR1 SGHTA and CDR2 FQGTGA. DNA for the CDR3: TGTGCCAGCAGTAGCGCGGGATTCGTTGGCTACACCTTC. It yields the protein CASSSAGFVGYTF.

This sequence joins TRBV6-6 and TRBJ2-3; unclear D gene. Germline assignment: CDR1 MNHNY and CDR2 SVGAGI (reference sequence). Trimming stripped 0 bases from V and 4 bases from J, with 14 bases between. The CDR3 spans 16 residues. CDR3 DNA: TGTGCCAGCAGTTACTCAAGTCTAGTCGGTGCAGATACGCAGTATTTT. It translates to CASSYSSLVGADTQYF.

The rearrangement links TRBV5-1 to TRBJ2-7; D possibly corresponds to TRBD2 (6 bases). Trimming took 0 bases from V and 3 from J, leaving 13 bases between them. Germline CDR1 and CDR2: SGHRS and YFSETQ. The length of the CDR3 is 15 residues. The CDR3 DNA follows: TGCGCCAGCAGCTTGGCGGGGAGGAATCGCTACGAGCAGTACTTC. It specifies CASSLAGRNRYEQYF. The full variable domain, with the rest looked up from reference TRBV5-1 and TRBJ2-7, is KAGVTQTPRYLIKTRGQQVTLSCSPISGHRSVSWYQQTPGQGLQFLFEYFSETQRNKGNFPGRFSGRQFSNSRSEMNVSTLELGDSALYLCASSLAGRNRYEQYFGPGTRLTVT.

The V and J genes are TRBV28 and TRBJ2-1, with 8 positions matching TRBD1. CDR1 MDHEN and CDR2 SYDVKM come from the germline V gene. V was pared by 6 bases and J by 2 bases, with 6 bases of the junction left unmatched. The CDR3 has 15 residues. CDR3 protein: CASRGRQGPYNEQFF. The CDR3 DNA follows: TGTGCCAGCAGAGGGAGACAGGGGCCCTACAATGAGCAGTTCTTC.

V gene TRBV28 combines with J gene TRBJ2-7; 7 nucleotides match TRBD1. The germline gives CDR1 MDHEN, CDR2 SYDVKM. This CDR3 comprises 14 residues. V was pared by 7 bases and J by 2 bases, with 8 bases of the junction left unmatched. The chain's CDR3 is CASTPRQGAYEQYF. CDR3 sequence (DNA): TGTGCCAGCACCCCGAGGCAGGGGGCCTACGAGCAGTACTTC.

V is TRBV11-3 and J is TRBJ2-7, with TRBD1 matching over 7 bases. CDR3 size: 15 residues. The V gene's germline CDR1 is SGHNT and CDR2 YENEEA. The V and J ends lost 5 bases and 6 bases, in that order; junction bases with no gene match: 13. The CDR3 region is CASSPTGQAPGEQYF. The DNA for the CDR3 is TGTGCCAGCAGCCCAACAGGACAGGCCCCGGGCGAGCAGTACTTC.

This sequence joins TRBV6-1 and TRBJ1-1, with D hard to call. Per the germline V gene, CDR1 is MNHNS and CDR2 is SASEGT. V was trimmed by 2 bases and J by 7 bases, leaving 23 bases between them. The CDR3 totals 17 residues. In DNA form, the CDR3 reads TGTGCCAGCAGTGAACCTAACTTGCCACGACTGGAGGATGAAGCTTTCTTT. Its translation is CASSEPNLPRLEDEAFF.

The chain uses TRBV29-1 and TRBJ2-1; no reliable D call. This CDR3 is 14 amino acids long. Trimming removed 4 bases at V and 9 bases at J, with 19 bases between. Germline-derived CDR1 and CDR2 are SQVTM and ANQGSEA. CDR3 nucleotide sequence: TGCAGCGTTGGAGGCGACGGAGTCGTCGGTGAGCAGTTCTTC. This translates into CSVGGDGVVGEQFF.

The rearrangement joins TRBV5-1 to TRBJ1-2, with D unresolved. Trimming removed 5 bases at V and 3 bases at J, with 14 bases between. This CDR3 contains 14 residues. CDR1 is SGHRS and CDR2 is YFSETQ in the germline V gene. The CDR3 sequence is CASRISTPDYGYTF. Written as DNA, the CDR3 is TGCGCCAGCAGGATCTCGACACCCGACTATGGCTACACCTTC.

The V gene is TRBV5-5, the J gene TRBJ1-4; TRBD1 is a possible D gene (6 bases). Deletions cut 4 bases from V and 0 bases from J, with 10 bases between. The CDR3 length is 15 residues. The germline V gene has CDR1 SGHKS and CDR2 YYEKEE (reference sequence). The CDR3 bases are TGTGCCAGCAGCGGTAGACAGGCAACTAATGAAAAACTGTTTTTT. Amino acids: CASSGRQATNEKLFF.

This clone was observed once. CDR3 residues: CASSEVILGGVEQFF. As DNA, the CDR3 is TGTGCCAGCAGTGAAGTGATTCTGGGAGGCGTTGAGCAGTTCTTC. The V call is TRBV2, the J call TRBJ2-1, with a possible D match to TRBD2 (6 bases). Deletions cut 1 base from V and 9 bases from J, with 16 bases between. Looked up from germline, CDR1 is SNHLY and CDR2 is FYNNEI. The CDR3 is 15 amino acids.